The 9 T cell receptor beta chains below all came from one sample that was sequenced in a study of blood T cell repertoires in COVID-19. The repertoire was sequenced with immunoSEQ multiplex PCR; TCRdb's copy has only in-frame clones and lacks some. This table has just under 60,000 clones, approximately 86% appearing once. Sequencing input: peripheral blood. These receptors originate from a man aged 60-69 years with acute or convalescent COVID-19.

This chain connects TRBV28 to TRBJ1-5; D is unclear. Germline V lookup: CDR1 MDHEN, CDR2 SYDVKM. Trimming left V 10 bases short and J 4 bases short, with 20 bases between. The CDR3 contains 15 residues. CDR3 bases: TGTGCCACCACCTGGGCTCCAGATGGTAATCAGCCCCAGCATTTT. Translated: CATTWAPDGNQPQHF.

The chain carries TRBV10-3 and TRBJ1-1, with D tentatively TRBD1 (5 bases). V was clipped by 0 bases and J by 4 bases, with 12 bases between them. This CDR3 has 15 residues. The germline CDR1 and CDR2 sequences are ENHRY and SYGVKD. CDR3 DNA sequence: TGTGCCATCAGTGAGTCACGTCCGGGGGTCACTGAAGCTTTCTTT. Protein: CAISESRPGVTEAFF.

This chain links TRBV7-9 with TRBJ2-7; 7 bases agree with TRBD2. From germline, CDR1 is SEHNR and CDR2 FQNEAQ (reference sequence). V lost 5 bases, J lost 3 bases, and 7 bases stayed unmatched. The CDR3 runs to 14 residues. The CDR3 reads CASSQPGTNYEQYF. The CDR3 coding sequence is TGTGCCAGCAGCCAGCCCGGGACTAACTACGAGCAGTACTTC.

The rearrangement joins TRBV4-1 to TRBJ1-2, with D hard to call. Per the germline V gene, CDR1 is MGHRA and CDR2 is YSYEKL. The CDR3 extends over 13 amino acids. Deletions cut 0 bases from V and 8 bases from J, with 10 bases between. The DNA for the CDR3 is TGCGCCAGCAGCCAAGAAGATAGGAGCGGCTACACCTTC. Its protein product is CASSQEDRSGYTF.

The DNA of the CDR3 is TGTGCCACCGCGGGACTAGCGGGAGGTTACTCCTACGAGCAGTACTTC. Encoded protein: CATAGLAGGYSYEQYF. This chain uses TRBV7-9 with TRBJ2-7, with 15 bases fitting TRBD2. V trimming: 10 bases; J trimming: 0 bases; junction bases outside the gene matches: 7. Germline V lookup: CDR1 SEHNR, CDR2 FQNEAQ (reference sequence). CDR3 length: 16 residues.

CDR3 residues: CASSLARTEWGGYTF. Written as DNA, the CDR3 is TGTGCCAGCAGCTTAGCGAGGACAGAGTGGGGAGGCTACACCTTC. The chain joins TRBV7-8 to TRBJ1-2; D possibly corresponds to TRBD1 (6 bases). Trimming cost V 0 bases and J 8 bases, with 16 bases left between them. Germline values: CDR1 SGHVS, CDR2 FQNEAQ. CDR3 length: 15 amino acids. The full variable domain, its missing parts supplied by reference TRBV7-8 and TRBJ1-2, is GAGVSQSPRYKVAKRGQDVALRCDPISGHVSLFWYQQALGQGPEFLTYFQNEAQLDKSGLPSDRFFAERPEGSVSTLKIQRTQQEDSAVYLCASSLARTEWGGYTFGSGTRLTVV.

This clone was counted between two and nine times. The J gene is TRBJ2-7, the V gene TRBV6-6; 11 bases fit TRBD2. V trimming: 6 bases; J trimming: 4 bases; junction bases outside the gene matches: 5. Germline lookup yields CDR1 MNHNY and CDR2 SVGAGI (reference sequence). There are 14 residues in the CDR3. The CDR3 bases are TGTGCCAGCAGCCTTTCTAGCGGGGGGTACGAGCAGTACTTC. Residues: CASSLSSGGYEQYF.

A note on this clone: At one end, the junction sequence differs from germline, possibly due to a read error. The V gene is TRBV6-1, the J gene TRBJ1-5; 7 bases line up with TRBD1. The CDR3 loop spans 14 amino acids. Germline CDR1 reads MNHNS; CDR2 reads SASEGT. CDR3 nucleotides: TGTGCCAGCAGAGAAGGGGGCCGGAATCAGCCCCAGCATTTT. Its protein product is CASREGGRNQPQHF.

The V call is TRBV6-5, the J call TRBJ1-5; perhaps TRBD1 as D (6 bases). The germline V gene encodes CDR1 MNHEY and CDR2 SVGAGI. Trimming shortened V by 6 bases and J by 3 bases, and 15 bases separated the two germline ends. The CDR3 extends over 15 amino acids. For the CDR3, the DNA is TGTGCCAGCAGGGCCACAGGGTCCCCCAATCAGCCCCAGCATTTT. Protein sequence: CASRATGSPNQPQHF.